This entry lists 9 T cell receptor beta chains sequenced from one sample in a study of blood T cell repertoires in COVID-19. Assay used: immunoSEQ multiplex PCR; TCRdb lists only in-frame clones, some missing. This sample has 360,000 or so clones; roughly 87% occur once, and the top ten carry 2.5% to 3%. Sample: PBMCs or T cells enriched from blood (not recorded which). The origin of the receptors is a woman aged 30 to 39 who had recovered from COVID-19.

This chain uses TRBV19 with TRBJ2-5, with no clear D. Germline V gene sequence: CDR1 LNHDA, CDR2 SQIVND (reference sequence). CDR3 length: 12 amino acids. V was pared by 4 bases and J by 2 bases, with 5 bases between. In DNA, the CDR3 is TGTGCCAGTAGTACCAGACAAGAGACCCAGTACTTC. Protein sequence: CASSTRQETQYF.

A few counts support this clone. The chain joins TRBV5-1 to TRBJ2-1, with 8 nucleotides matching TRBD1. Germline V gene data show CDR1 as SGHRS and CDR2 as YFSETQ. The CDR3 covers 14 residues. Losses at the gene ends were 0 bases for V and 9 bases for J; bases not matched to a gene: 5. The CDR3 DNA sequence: TGCGCCAGCAGCTTGGATCGACAGGGGTCTGAGCAGTTCTTC. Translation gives CASSLDRQGSEQFF.

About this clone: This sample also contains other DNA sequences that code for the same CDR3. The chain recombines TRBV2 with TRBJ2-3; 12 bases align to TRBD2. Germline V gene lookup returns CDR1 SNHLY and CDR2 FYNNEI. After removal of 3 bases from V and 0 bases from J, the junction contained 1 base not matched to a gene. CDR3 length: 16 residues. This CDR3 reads CASSEGLAGSTDTQYF. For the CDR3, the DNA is TGTGCCAGCAGTGAGGGACTAGCGGGTAGCACAGATACGCAGTATTTT.

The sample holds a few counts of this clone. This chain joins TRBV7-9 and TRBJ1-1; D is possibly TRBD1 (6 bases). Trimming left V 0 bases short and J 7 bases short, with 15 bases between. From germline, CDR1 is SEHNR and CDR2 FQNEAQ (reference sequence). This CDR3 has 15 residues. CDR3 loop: CASSLAVAGAVEAFF. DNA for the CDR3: TGTGCCAGCAGCTTAGCGGTGGCAGGGGCGGTTGAAGCTTTCTTT.

The CDR3 here is CASSPRGGVRETQYF. CDR3 coding DNA: TGTGCCAGTAGTCCTCGCGGGGGGGTTCGGGAGACCCAGTACTTC. This chain joins TRBV19 and TRBJ2-5, with 9 bases lining up with TRBD2. This CDR3 is built from 15 residues. Germline CDR1 is LNHDA and CDR2 is SQIVND (reference sequence). J was trimmed by 5 bases and V by 5 bases; bases with no gene match: 9.

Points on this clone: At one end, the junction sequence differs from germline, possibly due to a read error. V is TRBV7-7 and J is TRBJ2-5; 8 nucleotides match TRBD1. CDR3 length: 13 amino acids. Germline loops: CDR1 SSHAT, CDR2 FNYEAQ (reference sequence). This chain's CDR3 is CASSRDRGETQYF. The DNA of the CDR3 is TGTGCTAGCAGCCGAGACAGGGGTGAGACCCAGTACTTC. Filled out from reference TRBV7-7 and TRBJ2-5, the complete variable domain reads GAGVSQSPRYKVTKRGQDVTLRCDPISSHATLYWYQQALGQGPEFLTYFNYEAQPDKSGLPSDRFSAERPEGSISTLTIQRTEQRDSAMYRCASSRDRGETQYFGPGTRLLVL.

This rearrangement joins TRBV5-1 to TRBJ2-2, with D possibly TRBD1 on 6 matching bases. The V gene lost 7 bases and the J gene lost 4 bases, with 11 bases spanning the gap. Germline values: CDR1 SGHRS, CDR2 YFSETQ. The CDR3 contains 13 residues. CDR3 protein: CASGLQGTGELFF. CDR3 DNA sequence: TGCGCCAGCGGCCTACAGGGCACCGGGGAGCTGTTTTTT.

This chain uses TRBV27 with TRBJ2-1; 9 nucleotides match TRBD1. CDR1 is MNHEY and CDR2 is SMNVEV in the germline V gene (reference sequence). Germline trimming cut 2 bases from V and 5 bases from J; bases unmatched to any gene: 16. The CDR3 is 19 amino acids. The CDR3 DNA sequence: TGTGCCAGCAGTTTACTGTCCCCTCACGCCGGGACAGGGCACAATGAGCAGTTCTTC. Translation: CASSLLSPHAGTGHNEQFF.

The CDR3 is CSVVLDGAYEQYF. The CDR3 DNA sequence: TGCAGCGTTGTTTTGGACGGGGCCTACGAGCAGTACTTC. The V gene is TRBV29-1, the J gene TRBJ2-7; the D gene is possibly TRBD2 (5 bases). This CDR3 contains 13 residues. The germline gives CDR1 SQVTM, CDR2 ANQGSEA. With 4 bases removed from V and 2 bases from J, the gap between germline ends came to 12 bases.